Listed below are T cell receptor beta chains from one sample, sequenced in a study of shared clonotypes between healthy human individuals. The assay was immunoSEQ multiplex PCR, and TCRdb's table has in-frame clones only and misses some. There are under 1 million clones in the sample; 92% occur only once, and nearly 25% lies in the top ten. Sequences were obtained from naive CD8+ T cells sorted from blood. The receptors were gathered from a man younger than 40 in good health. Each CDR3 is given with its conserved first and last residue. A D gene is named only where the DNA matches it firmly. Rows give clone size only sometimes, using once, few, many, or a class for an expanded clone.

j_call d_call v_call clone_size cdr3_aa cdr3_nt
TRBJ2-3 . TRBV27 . CASSLFTGSTDTQYF TGTGCCAGCAGTTTATTTACAGGGTCGACAGATACGCAGTATTTT
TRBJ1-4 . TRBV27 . CASSDNEKLFF TGTGCCAGCAGTGACAATGAAAAACTGTTTTTT
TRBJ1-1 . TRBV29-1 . CSVVLQENDQAAFF TGCAGCGTTGTTCTACAGGAGAATGACCAGGCTGCTTTCTTT
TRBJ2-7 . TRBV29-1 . CSVDAGESYEQYF TGCAGCGTTGACGCAGGGGAATCCTACGAGCAGTACTTC
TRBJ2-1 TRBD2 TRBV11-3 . CASSSRTSGRANEQFF TGTGCCAGCAGCTCCCGGACTAGCGGGAGGGCCAATGAGCAGTTCTTC
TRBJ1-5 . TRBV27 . CASSWGLGQPQHF TGTGCCAGCAGTTGGGGTCTGGGTCAGCCCCAGCATTTT
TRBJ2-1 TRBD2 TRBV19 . CASSIELAAYNEQFF TGTGCCAGTAGTATTGAACTAGCGGCCTACAATGAGCAGTTCTTC
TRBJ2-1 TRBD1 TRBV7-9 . CASSLAGRTGGSNEQFF TGTGCCAGCAGCTTAGCTGGACGGACAGGGGGGTCCAATGAGCAGTTCTTC
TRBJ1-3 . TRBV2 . CASSGSGNSGNTIYF TGTGCCAGCAGTGGGTCAGGGAACTCTGGAAACACCATATATTTT
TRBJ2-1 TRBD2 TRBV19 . CASSTLAGAVNEQFF TGTGCCAGTAGTACTCTAGCGGGAGCGGTCAATGAGCAGTTCTTC
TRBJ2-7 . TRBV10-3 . CAISESTTLTYEQYF TGTGCCATCAGTGAGTCGACCACACTAACCTACGAGCAGTACTTC
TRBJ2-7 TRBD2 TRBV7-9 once CASSLDPASGRRSYEQYF TGTGCCAGCAGCTTAGATCCCGCAAGCGGGAGAAGGTCCTACGAGCAGTACTTC
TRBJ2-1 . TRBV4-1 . CASSHFFGSAYNEQFF TGCGCCAGCAGTCACTTTTTTGGATCCGCCTACAATGAGCAGTTCTTC
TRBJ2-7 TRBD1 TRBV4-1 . CASSRDRSVAEEYF TGCGCCAGCAGCCGGGACAGGTCCGTTGCTGAGGAGTACTTC
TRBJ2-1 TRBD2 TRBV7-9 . CASSPGTRSNEQFF TGTGCCAGCAGCCCCGGGACTAGAAGCAATGAGCAGTTCTTC
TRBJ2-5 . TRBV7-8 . CASSLNLGETQYF TGTGCCAGCAGCTTAAATCTTGGGGAGACCCAGTACTTC
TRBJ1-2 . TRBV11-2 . CASRPRADYYGYTF TGTGCCAGCAGACCTAGAGCAGACTACTATGGCTACACCTTC